Sequencing of this T cell receptor beta chain was carried out in a study of T cells in Graves' hyperthyroidism and ophthalmopathy. Notes on the study in general: Stable hyperthyroidism was told apart from ophthalmopathy by a model built on 13 V-J features. The model anticipated ophthalmopathy a median approximately 6.6 months pre-onset.

With V trimmed by 4 bases and J by 2 bases, 4 bases remained unmatched. The CDR3 length is 17 residues. The germline V gene encodes CDR1 MDHEN and CDR2 SYDVKM. Criteria for exclusion of patients were uncontrolled infection, other autoimmune disease, pregnancy or lactation. In making diagnoses, clinical symptoms, serum thyroxine and TRAb, thyroid ultrasound and orbital computed tomography were all used. For this clonotype: The antigen is unknown.

TCR beta CDR3 sequences were amplified from RNA transcripts. With the HTBI primer set, the TCR CDR3 went through a first round of RT-PCR. MiXCR was run by TCRdb on the multiplex PCR reads, yielding one entry per CDR3 protein. This table has about 350,000 distinct CDR3 sequences, about 16% appearing once. This chain connects TRBV28 to TRBJ2-4, with TRBD2 matching over 14 bases. Sequencing was done on a sample of blood. The receptor's source is a woman aged 55-70 years with Graves' ophthalmopathy. CDR3 DNA sequence: TGTGCCAGCAGTTCGGGACTAGCGGGAGTGCCCAAAAACATTCAGTACTTC. Translated: CASSSGLAGVPKNIQYF.